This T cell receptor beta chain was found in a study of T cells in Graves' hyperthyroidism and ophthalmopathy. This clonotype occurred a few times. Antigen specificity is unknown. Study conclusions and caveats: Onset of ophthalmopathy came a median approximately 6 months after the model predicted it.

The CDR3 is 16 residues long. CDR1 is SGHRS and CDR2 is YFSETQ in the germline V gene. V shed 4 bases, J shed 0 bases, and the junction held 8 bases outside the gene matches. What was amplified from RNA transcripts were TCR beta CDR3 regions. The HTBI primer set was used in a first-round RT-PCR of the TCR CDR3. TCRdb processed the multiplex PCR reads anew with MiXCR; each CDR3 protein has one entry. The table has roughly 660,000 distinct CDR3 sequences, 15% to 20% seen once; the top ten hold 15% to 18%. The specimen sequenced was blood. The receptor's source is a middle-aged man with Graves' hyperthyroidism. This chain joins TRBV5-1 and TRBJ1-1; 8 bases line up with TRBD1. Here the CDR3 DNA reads TGCGCCAGCAGCCCGGACAGGGATTTAGTGAACACTGAAGCTTTCTTT. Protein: CASSPDRDLVNTEAFF.